The 8 T cell receptor beta chains below were found in one sample sequenced in a study of T cell repertoires in cytomegalovirus infection. Antigens for these TCRs are unknown. TCRdb analysed the reads with MiXCR anew, one entry per CDR3 protein. The profile shows hundreds of thousands of distinct CDR3 sequences, around 30% of them singletons. The specimen was cultured PBMCs, collected from culture after CMV antigen stimulation. The receptors here all came from a human donor in good health (CMV status not recorded). Some clones in this sample may be carry-over from other donors' samples.

The DNA for the CDR3 is TGTGCCAGCAGCCCCCGCCCAGGCACCCTAGGCTACACCTTC. Translated, it gives CASSPRPGTLGYTF. V and J are TRBV5-6 and TRBJ1-2; D is ambiguous. The germline CDR1 and CDR2 sequences are SGHDT and YYEEEE. V dropped 4 bases and J dropped 8 bases, with 18 bases sitting between them. The CDR3 sequence is 14 residues long.

This chain connects TRBV6-2 or TRBV6-3 to TRBJ2-2; 7 bases line up with TRBD2. Per germline, CDR1 MNHEY and CDR2 SVGEGT. CDR3 length: 15 residues. J gave up 5 bases and V 4 bases, and 7 bases lay outside the gene matches. In nucleotides, the CDR3 is TGTGCCAGCAGTTCGGCGGGAGCGGGGACCGGGGAGCTGTTTTTT. Encoded protein: CASSSAGAGTGELFF.

This clonotype occurred many times. The J gene is TRBJ2-7, the V gene TRBV7-2, with 12 bases that match TRBD2. V was pared by 5 bases and J by 3 bases, with 8 bases of the junction left unmatched. The CDR3 extends over 16 amino acids. The germline gives CDR1 SGHTA, CDR2 FQGNSA. The chain's CDR3 is CASSISSGLAGYEQYF. As DNA, the CDR3 is TGTGCCAGCAGCATATCCTCGGGACTAGCGGGCTACGAGCAGTACTTC.

In nucleotides, the CDR3 is TGCAGCGTTGAAGCACTACTACAAGATACGCAGTATTTT. Its translation is CSVEALLQDTQYF. The chain carries TRBV29-1 and TRBJ2-3; the D is unclear. From germline, CDR1 is SQVTM and CDR2 ANQGSEA. Trimming removed 1 base from V and 5 bases from J, with 10 bases in between. The CDR3 is made up of 13 amino acids.

The rearrangement joins TRBV12-3 or TRBV12-4 to TRBJ2-1; 9 bases fit TRBD1. The CDR3 spans 15 residues. V shed 4 bases and J 1 base; nucleotides not matched to a gene: 2. The CDR3 reads CASSSDRGSYNEQFF. The CDR3 nucleotides read TGTGCCAGCAGTTCGGACAGGGGATCCTACAATGAGCAGTTCTTC.

This clonotype has just a few counts. V is TRBV2 and J is TRBJ2-7; 12 bases agree with TRBD2. This CDR3 has 14 amino acids. Germline loops: CDR1 SNHLY, CDR2 FYNNEI. J was trimmed by 6 bases and V by 7 bases; bases with no gene match: 7. The CDR3 coding sequence is TGTGCCAGCATTCTGACTAGCGGGAGTCTCGAGCAGTACTTC. This gives the protein CASILTSGSLEQYF.

This clonotype was observed a handful of times. The rearrangement uses TRBV7-2 and TRBJ1-6, with a possible D match to TRBD1 (5 bases). The CDR3 totals 16 residues. V lost 1 base, J lost 16 bases, and 23 bases lay in between. Germline lookup yields CDR1 SGHTA and CDR2 FQGNSA. The CDR3: CASSLGGRQGGRKLHF. The CDR3 coding sequence is TGTGCCAGCAGCTTAGGCGGTAGGCAGGGAGGCCGGAAACTCCACTTT. Using reference TRBV7-2 and TRBJ1-6 for the parts outside the CDR3, the full variable domain is GAGVSQSPSNKVTEKGKDVELRCDPISGHTALYWYRQSLGQGLEFLIYFQGNSAPDKSGLPSDRFSAERTGGSVSTLTIQRTQQEDSAVYLCASSLGGRQGGRKLHFGNGTRLTVT.

The CDR3 bases are TGTGCCAGCAGCTTAACGGATCGATTTGAGGTCGGGCATACGCAGTATTTT. It codes for CASSLTDRFEVGHTQYF. The rearrangement links TRBV7-6 to TRBJ2-3; unclear D gene. The CDR3 spans 17 residues. Germline values: CDR1 SGHVS, CDR2 FNYEAQ. Trimming shortened V by 2 bases and J by 7 bases, and 22 bases separated the two germline ends.